What follows are 14 T cell receptor beta chains derived from one specimen sequenced in a study of T cell repertoires in cytomegalovirus infection. No antigen has been assigned to these receptors. TCRdb re-derived calls from the reads in MiXCR, one entry per CDR3 protein. The sample lists around 70,000 distinct CDR3 sequences; approximately 30% were seen once. Sequenced material: CD8+ T cells from cultured PBMCs, taken from culture after CMV antigen stimulation. All receptors derive from a human donor in good health (CMV status not recorded). Some clones in this sample may be carry-over from other donors' samples.

There are a few counts of this clonotype. V usage is TRBV24-1 and J usage is TRBJ2-1; 10 bases map to TRBD2. Germline assignment: CDR1 KGHDR and CDR2 SFDVKD. This CDR3 spans 14 amino acids. Trimming removed 3 bases from V and 8 bases from J; junction bases left unmatched: 3. CDR3 region: CATSDTGTSDEQFF. In DNA, the CDR3 is TGTGCCACCAGTGATACCGGGACTAGCGATGAGCAGTTCTTC.

The genes are TRBV7-9 and TRBJ2-1, with D tentatively TRBD1 (6 bases). The CDR3 is 15 residues long. CDR1 is SEHNR, CDR2 FQNEAQ, per germline (reference sequence). V lost 5 bases and J lost 5, with 16 bases in between. The CDR3 reads CASSAPGGQNNEQFF. For the CDR3, the DNA is TGTGCCAGCAGCGCCCCAGGAGGACAGAACAATGAGCAGTTCTTC.

This clonotype was observed a handful of times. The V gene is TRBV7-9, the J gene TRBJ2-7; D is undetermined. Deletions cut 5 bases from V and 7 bases from J, with 15 bases between. Looked up from germline, CDR1 is SEHNR and CDR2 is FQNEAQ (reference sequence). This CDR3 has 13 amino acids. The CDR3: CASSPSETVEQYF. CDR3 coding DNA: TGTGCCAGCAGCCCTTCAGAGACGGTGGAGCAGTACTTC.

The chain couples TRBV6-5 to TRBJ1-5; 9 positions match TRBD1. Germline V CDR1 and CDR2: MNHEY, SVGAGI. The CDR3 extends over 15 amino acids. V dropped 2 bases and J dropped 3; count of bases not matched to a gene: 2. The CDR3: CASSYGTGNNQPQHF. In DNA form, the CDR3 reads TGTGCCAGCAGTTACGGGACAGGGAACAATCAGCCCCAGCATTTT.

This clonotype came up a few times. The genes are TRBV7-3 and TRBJ2-5, with D tentatively TRBD2 (7 bases). Trimming left V 5 bases short and J 1 base short, with 20 bases between. There are 17 residues in the CDR3. In germline, CDR1 is SGHTA, CDR2 FQGTGA. The CDR3 region has the DNA TGTGCCAGCAGCCTGACTACAGGGAGGGACTCCCAAGAGACCCAGTACTTC. Translation gives CASSLTTGRDSQETQYF.

This clonotype was picked up many times. V gene TRBV7-6 combines with J gene TRBJ1-5; D not resolved. This CDR3 is built from 14 residues. The V and J ends lost 4 bases and 5 bases respectively, with 12 bases between them. From germline, CDR1 is SGHVS and CDR2 FNYEAQ. For the CDR3, the DNA is TGTGCCAGCAGCTCTAGGGAAAGGGATCAGCCCCAGCATTTT. This encodes CASSSRERDQPQHF.

The rearrangement uses TRBV6-6 and TRBJ2-7; 14 bases are a match to TRBD2. The CDR3 has 17 residues. V gave up 6 bases and J gave up 0 bases; unmatched junction bases: 7. Per the germline V gene, CDR1 is MNHNY and CDR2 is SVGAGI (reference sequence). The DNA of the CDR3 is TGTGCCAGCAGGGGGACTAGCGGGGGCCGAAGCTCCTACGAGCAGTACTTC. Translating it yields CASRGTSGGRSSYEQYF.

This clonotype was recorded a few times. This chain joins TRBV6-6 and TRBJ1-1; D remains ambiguous. CDR1 is MNHNY, CDR2 SVGAGI, per germline (reference sequence). Trimming removed 5 bases from V and 3 bases from J, with 16 bases in between. The CDR3 is made up of 15 amino acids. The CDR3 here is CASSPPFLEDTEAFF. The CDR3 bases are TGTGCCAGCAGTCCTCCGTTTCTGGAGGACACTGAAGCTTTCTTT.

V and J are TRBV28 and TRBJ1-2; 7 positions agree with TRBD1. Trimming took 6 bases from V and 4 from J; bases not matched to a gene: 17. The CDR3 runs 17 residues. CDR1 and CDR2 from the germline V gene are MDHEN and SYDVKM. The CDR3 DNA is TGTGCCAGCAGGACCGGGACAGTGGTGTTACGGGGCTATGGCTACACCTTC. Its translation: CASRTGTVVLRGYGYTF.

The chain carries TRBV27 and TRBJ1-3; TRBD1 aligns across 10 bases. V gave up 8 bases and J gave up 4 bases; unmatched junction bases: 5. The V gene's germline CDR1 is MNHEY and CDR2 SMNVEV (reference sequence). The CDR3 length is 14 residues. CDR3 sequence (DNA): TGTGCCAGCGGGGGACAGGGGTACGGAAACACCATATATTTT. Encoded protein: CASGGQGYGNTIYF.

The V call is TRBV7-9, the J call TRBJ2-1; D unclear. V dropped 1 base and J dropped 4 bases, with 11 bases sitting between them. This CDR3 region has 15 residues. Germline V gives CDR1 SEHNR, CDR2 FQNEAQ (reference sequence). CDR3 region: CASSLGLLGYNEQFF. The CDR3 coding sequence is TGTGCCAGCAGCTTAGGACTCCTGGGGTACAATGAGCAGTTCTTC. Full variable domain (remainder filled in from reference TRBV7-9 and TRBJ2-1): DTGVSQNPRHKITKRGQNVTFRCDPISEHNRLYWYRQTLGQGPEFLTYFQNEAQLEKSRLLSDRFSAERPKGSFSTLEIQRTEQGDSAMYLCASSLGLLGYNEQFFGPGTRLTVL.

This clonotype has ten or more counts. V gene TRBV20-1 combines with J gene TRBJ2-1; D not resolved. Germline assignment: CDR1 DFQATT and CDR2 SNEGSKA (reference sequence). This CDR3 region has 14 residues. The V end was cut by 1 base, the J end by 6 bases, with 13 bases between. The CDR3 spells CSARGHLGGNEQFF. DNA of the CDR3: TGCAGTGCTAGAGGACACCTGGGTGGCAATGAGCAGTTCTTC.

For this clonotype: Just one base apart from a much larger clone, this may be a read error. J is TRBJ2-1 and V is TRBV5-6, with D maybe TRBD2 (5 bases). From germline, CDR1 is SGHDT and CDR2 YYEEEE. This CDR3 has 16 amino acids. The CDR3 DNA sequence: TGTGCCAGCAACTTGACGGGATGGGGCTCCTACAATGAGCAGTTCTTC. Translation gives CASNLTGWGSYNEQFF.

J is TRBJ2-2 and V is TRBV6-2 or TRBV6-3; D might be TRBD1 or TRBD2, each matching 6 bases. Germline V gene sequence: CDR1 MNHEY, CDR2 SVGEGT. Deletions cut 10 bases from V and 2 bases from J, with 23 bases between. The CDR3 spans 17 residues. CDR3 sequence: CAIPRGSAGSNTGELFF. The CDR3 region has the DNA TGTGCCATCCCCAGGGGTTCAGCGGGTTCTAACACCGGGGAGCTGTTTTTT.